Listed below are T cell receptor beta chains from one sample, sequenced in a study of blood T cell repertoires in COVID-19. Here immunoSEQ multiplex PCR was the method, and the copy in TCRdb shows in-frame clones only, minus some. Among around 180,000 clones listed, about nine tenths were seen once. Sequenced: peripheral blood. These receptors all stem from an older man with active or convalescent COVID-19. The CDR3 runs from the conserved cysteine through the conserved F or W. A D gene is named only where the DNA matches it firmly. Rows give clone size only sometimes, using once, few, many, or a class for an expanded clone.

>TRBV5-1|TRBJ1-4|TRBD1|NA
TGCGCCAGCAGACCGGACAGGGGAGGAACTAATGAAAAACTGTTTTTT
CASRPDRGGTNEKLFF
>TRBV12-3/TRBV12-4|TRBJ2-7|NA|NA
TGTGCCAGCCGCTTTGCGCATGAGCAGTACTTC
CASRFAHEQYF
>TRBV28|TRBJ1-6|TRBD1|NA
TGTGCCAGCAGTTCATACACTTCAGGGGGTTGGTCACCCCTCCACTTT
CASSSYTSGGWSPLHF
>TRBV11-2|TRBJ1-1|NA|NA
TGTGCCAGCAGCTTCGCGGATATGAACACTGAAGCTTTCTTT
CASSFADMNTEAFF
>TRBV7-8|TRBJ2-7|NA|NA
TGTGCCAGCAGCTTAGCTTTCGTAAACTACGAGCAGTACTTC
CASSLAFVNYEQYF
>TRBV30|TRBJ1-1|TRBD1|NA
TGTGCCTGGAGAGGACAGGGGGCTTTCTTT
CAWRGQGAFF
>TRBV30|TRBJ2-3|NA|NA
TGTGCCTGGAGCCCCCTGGATACGCAGTATTTT
CAWSPLDTQYF
>TRBV19|TRBJ2-3|TRBD2|NA
TGTGCCAGTAGGCTAGCGGGGGGGCCCACAGATACGCAGTATTTT
CASRLAGGPTDTQYF
>TRBV27|TRBJ2-7|NA|NA
TGTGCCAGCCGGGACATCTACGAGCAGTACTTC
CASRDIYEQYF
>TRBV28|TRBJ2-3|TRBD2|NA
TGTGCCAGCAGTCCCCGGACTAGCGGGATTGGGGCAGATACGCAGTATTTT
CASSPRTSGIGADTQYF
>TRBV4-3|TRBJ1-6|NA|NA
TGCGCCAGCAGCCAAGTAGTCGGTCGCCAGGATTCACCCCTCCACTTT
CASSQVVGRQDSPLHF
>TRBV4-1|TRBJ1-5|TRBD1|NA
TGCGCCAGCAGCCAGGGACAGGGGGCTTGGAATCAGCCCCAGCATTTT
CASSQGQGAWNQPQHF
>TRBV29-1|TRBJ2-1|NA|NA
TGCAGCGTCAAAAACAATGAGCAGTTCTTC
CSVKNNEQFF
>TRBV19|TRBJ1-6|NA|NA
TGTGCCAGTGGTGTAGTTCGTAATTCACCCCTCCACTTT
CASGVVRNSPLHF
>TRBV6-5|TRBJ2-1|NA|NA
TGTGCCAGCAGTCGGGGTAATGAGCAGTTCTTC
CASSRGNEQFF
>TRBV5-1|TRBJ2-1|TRBD1|NA
TGCGCCAGCAGCTCGGGGACAGCCAGTGAGCAGTTCTTC
CASSSGTASEQFF
>TRBV27|TRBJ2-5|TRBD1|NA
TGTGCCAGCAGTAAGCGGACAGGGTCCGGCGAGACCCAGTACTTC
CASSKRTGSGETQYF
>TRBV5-4|TRBJ2-7|TRBD1|NA
TGTGCCAGCAGCCTCGACAGGGACTACGAGCAGTACTTC
CASSLDRDYEQYF
>TRBV4-3|TRBJ2-6|TRBD1|NA
TGCGCCAGCAGCCGCCGGGACAGTATTTCTCCATCTTCTGGGGCCAACGTCCTGACTTTC
CASSRRDSISPSSGANVLTF
>TRBV10-3|TRBJ2-2|NA|NA
TGTGCCATCAGTGATTCAGGGATTGGGAACGGGGAGCTGTTTTTT
CAISDSGIGNGELFF
>TRBV29-1|TRBJ1-2|NA|NA
TGCAGCGTTGAAGGGGGGAGGGACTATGGCTACACCTTC
CSVEGGRDYGYTF
>TRBV15|TRBJ2-7|TRBD2|NA
TGTGCCACCAGCAGAGCGGCGGGGGTGGGGGAGCAGTACTTC
CATSRAAGVGEQYF
>TRBV27|TRBJ2-6|NA|NA
TGTGCCAGCAGTTCCCGGGACACGTACTCTGGGGCCAACGTCCTGACTTTC
CASSSRDTYSGANVLTF
>TRBV5-6|TRBJ1-6|NA|NA
TGTGCCAGCAGCCTTGGGAAGCGGGCCAGCTCCTATAATTCACCCCTCCACTTT
CASSLGKRASSYNSPLHF
>TRBV5-4|TRBJ1-2|NA|NA
TGTGCCAGCAGCCACGACAGATATGGCTACACCTTC
CASSHDRYGYTF
>TRBV28|TRBJ2-7|NA|NA
TGTGCCAGCAGTCTCGGACAGTACTACGAGCAGTACTTC
CASSLGQYYEQYF
>TRBV3-1/TRBV3-2|TRBJ2-5|TRBD1|NA
TGTGCCAGCAGCCGTCCTAGACAGGGGTCACTGTCCCAGTACTTC
CASSRPRQGSLSQYF
>TRBV28|TRBJ1-6|TRBD1|NA
TGTGCCAGCAGTCCCGGGACAGGTTTGAATTCACCCCTCCACTTT
CASSPGTGLNSPLHF
>TRBV6-6|TRBJ2-7|TRBD1|NA
TGTGCCAGCAGTGTAAGTCCCCCGGGCAGGGGGTACGAGCAGTACTTC
CASSVSPPGRGYEQYF
>TRBV19|TRBJ1-4|NA|NA
TGTGCCAGTACAGGACAACACCCTAAGAACGAAAAACTGTTTTTT
CASTGQHPKNEKLFF
>TRBV5-5|TRBJ1-6|TRBD1|once
TGTGCCAGCAGAATGCTCGGGACAGCCTATAGTTCACCCCTCCACTTT
CASRMLGTAYSSPLHF
>TRBV13|TRBJ1-3|NA|NA
TGTGCCAGCAGCTTAGACGACGGGTCCTCTGGAAACACCATATATTTT
CASSLDDGSSGNTIYF
>TRBV5-4|TRBJ2-5|NA|NA
TGTGCCAGCAGCTTGGAGACCCCCGGGTTCGGAAAGACCCAGTACTTC
CASSLETPGFGKTQYF
>TRBV9|TRBJ2-3|NA|NA
TGTGCCAGCAGCGTAGAGTCCGGTACGCAGTATTTT
CASSVESGTQYF
>TRBV18|TRBJ2-2|NA|NA
TGTGCCAGCTCACCAAGACCCCAGGGGCCCGGGGAGCTGTTTTTT
CASSPRPQGPGELFF
>TRBV24-1|TRBJ2-7|TRBD2|NA
TGTGCCACCAGTGGTACTAGCGGGGGGACCGCCTCCTACGAGCAGTACTTC
CATSGTSGGTASYEQYF
>TRBV5-1|TRBJ2-4|TRBD1|NA
TGCGCCAGCAGCCTTAGGGGGCGTTGGGCCAAAAACATTCAGTACTTC
CASSLRGRWAKNIQYF
>TRBV27|TRBJ2-1|TRBD1|NA
TGTGCCAGCAGCTCTCACGACAGGGTAAAGAATGAGCAGTTCTTC
CASSSHDRVKNEQFF
>TRBV21-1|TRBJ2-6|NA|NA
TGTGCCAGCATAAAAGGGGGCAGATACCCCTCTGGGGCCAACGTCCTGACTTTC
CASIKGGRYPSGANVLTF
>TRBV28|TRBJ1-2|NA|NA
TGTGCCAGCAGTTTATATCCCGATGGCTACACCTTC
CASSLYPDGYTF
>TRBV11-2|TRBJ1-4|NA|NA
TGTGCCAGCAGCCCCCCGGCGTGGAGGGCTAATGAAAAACTGTTTTTT
CASSPPAWRANEKLFF
>TRBV2|TRBJ1-6|NA|NA
TGTGCCAGCAGTGAGAGGGTTTTATATTCACCCCTCCACTTT
CASSERVLYSPLHF
>TRBV30|TRBJ2-4|NA|NA
TGTGCCTGGAGCGCGACAGGCGGGGCCAAAAACATTCAGTACTTC
CAWSATGGAKNIQYF
>TRBV3-1/TRBV3-2|TRBJ2-2|TRBD2|NA
TGTGCCAGCAGCCTTGTAGCGGGACTCGGCGGGGAGCTGTTTTTT
CASSLVAGLGGELFF
>TRBV5-6|TRBJ2-7|TRBD1|once
TGTGCCAGCAGCTCGACAGGGAGGCAGTACTTC
CASSSTGRQYF
>TRBV5-1|TRBJ2-1|TRBD2|once
TGCGCCAGCAGCTTGGATGAGGCCGGGACTAACAAGAAGCAGTTCTTC
CASSLDEAGTNKKQFF
>TRBV9|TRBJ1-4|NA|NA
TGTGCCAGCAGCGTAGGTCCCGAGGGTGGTGAAAAACTGTTTTTT
CASSVGPEGGEKLFF
>TRBV28|TRBJ2-7|TRBD1|NA
TGTGCCAGCAGTTTCCCGGGACAGTACTACGAGCAGTACTTC
CASSFPGQYYEQYF
>TRBV10-3|TRBJ1-2|TRBD1|NA
TGTGCCATCAGTCCAGGGGGCCAGATCTATGGCTACACCTTC
CAISPGGQIYGYTF
>TRBV4-3|TRBJ1-6|NA|NA
TGCGCCAGCAGGACTAACGAGGGAGACACGGGTTCACCCCTCCACTTT
CASRTNEGDTGSPLHF
>TRBV30|TRBJ2-1|NA|NA
TGTGCCTGGAGTGTACCTCCAGGGGCCTACAATGAGCAGTTCTTC
CAWSVPPGAYNEQFF
>TRBV2|TRBJ1-3|TRBD1|NA
TGTGCCAGCAGCAAAGGGGACAGGGGATCTGGAAACACCATATATTTT
CASSKGDRGSGNTIYF
>TRBV30|TRBJ2-7|TRBD1|NA
TGTGCCTGGAGCTCAGGGGTAGGGGGCAGGAACGAGCAGTACTTC
CAWSSGVGGRNEQYF
>TRBV2|TRBJ1-2|TRBD1|NA
TGTGCCAGCAGTCCGTTTTTTACAGGGGGGGATGGCTACACCTTC
CASSPFFTGGDGYTF
>TRBV9|TRBJ1-3|NA|NA
TGTGCCAGCAGTCCACAGGGTTTGGGGAACACCATATATTTT
CASSPQGLGNTIYF
>TRBV28|TRBJ1-1|NA|NA
TGTGCCAGCAGACTACGACAGCTAAACCCGAACACTGAAGCTTTCTTT
CASRLRQLNPNTEAFF
>TRBV27|TRBJ1-5|TRBD1|NA
TGTGCCAGCAGTCCAACTGACAGGGTCGGCCAGCCCCAGCATTTT
CASSPTDRVGQPQHF
>TRBV18|TRBJ1-5|TRBD1|NA
TGTGCCAGCTCACCACGGCGGACAGGGTCCAATCAGCCCCAGCATTTT
CASSPRRTGSNQPQHF
>TRBV4-2|TRBJ2-1|NA|NA
TGTGCCAGCAGCCAAGAGGAGGGTCCATACAATGAGCAGTTCTTC
CASSQEEGPYNEQFF